These 7 T cell receptor beta chains originate from one sample sequenced in a study of cytotoxic CD8 clonotypes in ibrutinib-treated CLL. The repertoire was sequenced with immunoSEQ multiplex PCR; TCRdb's copy has only in-frame clones and lacks some. The sample consists of approximately 280,000 clones, around 77% of them appearing once. Material: PBMCs, obtained at disease progression, from a patient treated with ibrutinib. These receptors all come from a human donor with chronic lymphocytic leukemia.

In its sample, this clone was seen once. This rearrangement joins TRBV25-1 to TRBJ1-4; D not resolved. The CDR3 totals 12 residues. V gave up 3 bases and J gave up 5 bases, with 4 bases separating them. Germline V gene data show CDR1 as MGHDK and CDR2 as SYGVNS. CDR3 DNA sequence: TGTGCCAGCAGTGACAGAAATGAAAAACTGTTTTTT. Its protein is CASSDRNEKLFF.

The rearrangement joins TRBV5-1 to TRBJ2-1, with 7 nucleotides matching TRBD1. V lost 0 bases, J lost 9 bases, and 12 bases stayed unmatched. CDR1 is SGHRS, CDR2 YFSETQ, per germline. This CDR3 has 16 residues. For the CDR3, the DNA is TGCGCCAGCAGCTTGGCGCAGAGGTCGACAGGGACTGAGCAGTTCTTC. It yields the protein CASSLAQRSTGTEQFF.

The chain has TRBV19 and TRBJ2-3; 10 bases map to TRBD2. This CDR3 region has 14 residues. Germline V CDR1 and CDR2: LNHDA, SQIVND (reference sequence). V was pared by 5 bases and J by 5 bases, with 4 bases of the junction left unmatched. The DNA of the CDR3 is TGTGCCAGTAGTCCGAGGACTAGCGGAGATACGCAGTATTTT. This sequence encodes CASSPRTSGDTQYF.

This sequence joins TRBV11-1 and TRBJ2-7; D might be TRBD1 or TRBD2, each matching 5 bases. Germline CDR1 SGHAT, CDR2 FQDESV (reference sequence). Trimming took 5 bases from V and 0 from J, leaving 14 bases between them. CDR3 length equals 15 residues. In DNA, the CDR3 is TGTGCCAGCAGCACTACAGGTGGGAGCTCCTACGAGCAGTACTTC. It is translated as CASSTTGGSSYEQYF.

This rearrangement joins TRBV28 to TRBJ1-5, with D unresolved. V dropped 2 bases and J dropped 2 bases, with 13 bases sitting between them. The V gene's germline CDR1 is MDHEN and CDR2 SYDVKM. The CDR3 sequence is 16 residues long. The CDR3 bases are TGTGCCAGCAGTTTAATTTTACTGTGGGGCAATCAGCCCCAGCATTTT. It yields the protein CASSLILLWGNQPQHF.

The chain couples TRBV7-9 to TRBJ2-3; D gene uncertain. Germline V CDR1 and CDR2: SEHNR, FQNEAQ (reference sequence). The CDR3 is 12 residues long. Trimming removed 5 bases at V and 4 bases at J, with 7 bases between. The CDR3 DNA is TGTGCCAGCAGCCCCAGGCCAGATACGCAGTATTTT. Translated, it gives CASSPRPDTQYF.

This sequence joins TRBV15 and TRBJ1-5, with TRBD1 matching 8 bases. The CDR3 totals 16 residues. Germline lookup yields CDR1 LNHNV and CDR2 YYDKDF (reference sequence). The V gene end was trimmed by 8 bases and the J gene end by 0 bases; junction bases not matched to a gene: 9. This chain's CDR3 is CATATGALYSNQPQHF. The CDR3 nucleotides are TGTGCCACCGCGACAGGGGCCCTATATAGCAATCAGCCCCAGCATTTT. Drawing the rest from reference TRBV15 and TRBJ1-5, the complete variable domain is DAMVIQNPRYQVTQFGKPVTLSCSQTLNHNVMYWYQQKSSQAPKLLFHYYDKDFNNEADTPDNFQSRRPNTSFCFLDIRSPGLGDTAMYLCATATGALYSNQPQHFGDGTRLSIL.